This entry describes one T cell receptor beta chain. This sample was taken from a study of blood T cell repertoires in COVID-19. Study at large: Both acute and convalescent COVID-19 samples were obtained from the United States, Italy and Spain. The analysed material was cDNA or gDNA that came from T cells, B-cell-depleted T cells, or PBMCs.

As processed by the authors: Reference gene primers were amplified, and this amplification served to estimate nucleated cell counts. This table comes from immunoSEQ multiplex PCR, and its TCRdb copy is limited to in-frame clones, with some not included. The V and J calls and clone size are taken from that table; D and trimming were inferred from the DNA. The sample records 200,000 to 300,000 clones, 86% being singletons. CDR1 and CDR2 (germline): SGHKS, YYEKEE (reference sequence). The CDR3 is 13 amino acids. V dropped 2 bases and J dropped 7 bases, with 10 bases sitting between them. Sequenced material: peripheral blood. The clonotype was recovered from a woman under 40 who had recovered from COVID-19. This chain joins TRBV5-5 and TRBJ1-5; weak D call: TRBD1 (5 bases). Here the CDR3 reads CASSFGGGQPQHF. The CDR3 DNA is TGTGCCAGCAGCTTCGGGGGAGGCCAGCCCCAGCATTTT.